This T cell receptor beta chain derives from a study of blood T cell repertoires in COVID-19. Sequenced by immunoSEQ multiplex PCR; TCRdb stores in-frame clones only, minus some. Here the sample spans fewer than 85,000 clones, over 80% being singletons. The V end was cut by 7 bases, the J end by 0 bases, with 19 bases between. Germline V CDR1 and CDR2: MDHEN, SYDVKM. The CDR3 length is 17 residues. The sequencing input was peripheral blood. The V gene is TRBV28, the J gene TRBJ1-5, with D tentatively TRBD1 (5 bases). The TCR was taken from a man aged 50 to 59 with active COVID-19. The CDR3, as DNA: TGTGCCAGCAATACAGGTTGGTCAATCGATAGCAATCAGCCCCAGCATTTT. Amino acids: CASNTGWSIDSNQPQHF.